The rows below give T cell receptor beta chains drawn from one sample of a study of T-cell reconstitution after alpha-beta-depleted transplantation in children. TCRdb reprocessed the PCR reads with MiXCR, giving one entry per CDR3 protein. The sample lists around 960,000 distinct CDR3 sequences; about 29% were seen once. Source: PBMCs, mostly from graft donor cells, taken 360 days after TCRalphabeta/CD19-depleted stem cell transplant. Receptors were obtained from a boy less than two years old who had a stem cell transplant for SCID, so the T cells may come from the graft donor. CDR3s include the opening cysteine and the closing phenylalanine or tryptophan. A D gene is named only where the DNA matches it firmly. Size is stated for part of the rows, as once, few or many counts, or as a class when the clone is expanded.

TRBV5-1	few	TRBD1	TRBJ2-2	CASSSTGGWNTGELFF	TGCGCCAGCAGCTCGACAGGGGGCTGGAACACCGGGGAGCTGTTTTTT
TRBV5-1	-	-	TRBJ2-7	CASSKRGGSSVEQYF	TGCGCCAGCAGCAAGAGAGGCGGATCTAGCGTAGAGCAGTACTTC
TRBV5-1	-	-	TRBJ2-5	CASSLAVLEGTQYF	TGCGCCAGCAGCTTGGCGGTGCTAGAGGGGACCCAGTACTTC
TRBV5-1	-	-	TRBJ1-1	CASSPILGGGAATEAFF	TGCGCCAGCAGCCCGATCCTTGGGGGAGGCGCGGCCACTGAAGCTTTCTTT
TRBV29-1	-	-	TRBJ2-5	CSVNGQIQETQYF	TGCAGCGTTAATGGACAGATCCAAGAGACCCAGTACTTC
TRBV12-3/TRBV12-4	-	TRBD1	TRBJ1-5	CASSLQGAVSQPQHF	TGTGCCAGCAGTTTACAGGGGGCGGTGAGTCAGCCCCAGCATTTT
TRBV2	few	TRBD2	TRBJ2-2	CASSFKVAGAPNTGELFF	TGTGCCAGCAGTTTTAAGGTAGCGGGGGCCCCGAACACCGGGGAGCTGTTTTTT
TRBV9	-	TRBD2	TRBJ2-1	CASRGLAGYNEQFF	TGTGCCAGCAGAGGACTAGCGGGTTACAATGAGCAATTCTTC
TRBV20-1	-	-	TRBJ1-1	CSASRDQPFDPARNTEAFF	TGCAGTGCTAGCCGGGACCAGCCCTTCGACCCGGCTAGGAACACTGAAGCTTTCTTT
TRBV5-1	once	TRBD1	TRBJ2-2	CASSLQGASFANTGELFF	TGCGCCAGCAGTCTTCAGGGGGCGTCTTTCGCGAACACCGGGGAGCTCTTTTTT
TRBV7-8	many	-	TRBJ2-7	CASSLRDRLTYEQYF	TGTGCCAGCAGCTTAAGGGACCGCCTCACCTACGAGCAGTACTTC
TRBV20-1	few	-	TRBJ1-1	CRMITEAFF	TGCCGTATGATCACTGAAGCTTTCTTT
TRBV12-3/TRBV12-4	few	TRBD1	TRBJ1-5	CASTRDSPNQPQHF	TGTGCCAGCACCAGGGACAGCCCCAATCAGCCCCAGCATTTT
TRBV7-2	-	TRBD1	TRBJ1-2	CASSPTGGVGYTF	TGTGCCAGCAGCCCAACAGGGGGTGTTGGCTACACCTTC
TRBV7-6	few	-	TRBJ2-5	CASSFLPAGGRETQYF	TGTGCCAGCAGCTTCTTACCGGCCGGTGGAAGAGAGACCCAGTACTTC
TRBV27	few	TRBD2	TRBJ2-1	CASSMGGNEQFF	TGTGCCAGCAGTATGGGGGGGAATGAGCAGTTCTTC
TRBV12-3/TRBV12-4	-	-	TRBJ2-1	CASSPRNRPLSCDEQFF	TGTGCCAGCAGTCCCAGGAACAGACCCCTATCGTGCGATGAGCAGTTCTTC
TRBV12-3/TRBV12-4	many	-	TRBJ2-3	CASKRGDTQYF	TGTGCCAGCAAAAGGGGAGATACGCAGTATTTT
TRBV25-1	few	-	TRBJ2-4	CASSDPHRGVGKNIQYF	TGTGCCAGCAGTGACCCTCACCGCGGGGTAGGCAAAAACATTCAGTACTTC
TRBV12-3/TRBV12-4	-	-	TRBJ1-1	CASSLIGGPNTEAFF	TGTGCCAGCAGTTTGATTGGGGGTCCGAACACTGAAGCTTTCTTT
TRBV13	-	-	TRBJ2-3	CASSYTPSTDTQYF	TGTGCCAGCAGCTACACGCCCAGCACAGATACGCAGTATTTT